This record covers a single T cell receptor beta chain. Its specificity is unknown. At one end, the junction sequence differs from germline, possibly due to a read error. General observations from the study: In terms of TCR gene usage, tumor memory CD4+ T cells clustered together with blood and lymph node memory CD4+ cells, as well as with lymph node naive CD4+ cells. Tumor Tregs overlapped most with tumor, then blood, naive CD4+ cells.

After constant-region reverse-primer amplification, full-length variable regions underwent semi-nested PCR with Nested Universal Primer A. TCRdb re-called the 5' RACE reads through MiXCR, storing one row per CDR3 protein. The sample has fewer than 25,000 distinct CDR3 sequences; 30% are singletons. The CDR3 sequence is 14 residues long. The germline gives CDR1 MNHEY, CDR2 SVGAGI. Naive CD4+ cells had CD25+ Tregs removed. The TCR was taken from a female donor with breast cancer. The chain is built from TRBV6-5 and TRBJ1-1; 8 bases agree with TRBD1. The material sequenced was tumor-infiltrating naive CD4+ T cells sorted from the breast tumor. Regarding subset: naive CD4+ T cells, CD4+CD45RA+CD25-. CDR3 in DNA: TGTACCAGCAGTTACGGACAGGGTGGCACTGAAGCTTTCTTT. It translates to CTSSYGQGGTEAFF.